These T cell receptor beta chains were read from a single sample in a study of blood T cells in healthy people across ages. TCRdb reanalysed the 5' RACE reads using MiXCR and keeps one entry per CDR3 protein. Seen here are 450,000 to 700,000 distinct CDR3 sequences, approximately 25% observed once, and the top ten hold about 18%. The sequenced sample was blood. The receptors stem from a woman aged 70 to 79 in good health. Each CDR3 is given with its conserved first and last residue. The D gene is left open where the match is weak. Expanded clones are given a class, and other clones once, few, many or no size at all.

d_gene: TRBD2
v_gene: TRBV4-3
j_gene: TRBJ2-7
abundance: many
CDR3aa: CASSQEAQVAGGPTYEQYF
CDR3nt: TGCGCCAGCAGCCAAGAAGCCCAAGTAGCGGGGGGCCCAACCTACGAGCAGTACTTC

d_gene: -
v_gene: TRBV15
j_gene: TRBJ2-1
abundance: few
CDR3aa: CATSTNSYNEQFF
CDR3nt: TGTGCCACCAGCACCAACTCCTACAATGAGCAGTTCTTC

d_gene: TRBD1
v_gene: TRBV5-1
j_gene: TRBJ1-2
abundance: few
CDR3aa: CASSSLTGGNYGYTF
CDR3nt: TGCGCCAGCAGCTCCTTGACAGGGGGCAACTATGGCTACACCTTC

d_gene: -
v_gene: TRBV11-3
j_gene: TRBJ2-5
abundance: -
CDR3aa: CASSLQATTGARVFF
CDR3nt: TGTGCCAGCAGCTTACAGGCTACAACGGGGGCCCGGGTCTTCTTC

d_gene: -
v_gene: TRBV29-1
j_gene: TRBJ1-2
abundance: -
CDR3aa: CSVDGGRGDYGYTF
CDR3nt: TGCAGCGTTGATGGGGGTCGTGGAGACTATGGCTACACCTTC

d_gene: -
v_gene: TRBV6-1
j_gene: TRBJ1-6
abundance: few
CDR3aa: CASSEVGAKGSPLHF
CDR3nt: TGTGCCAGCAGTGAAGTAGGGGCGAAGGGATCACCCCTCCACTTT

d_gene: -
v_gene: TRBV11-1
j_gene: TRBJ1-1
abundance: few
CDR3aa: CASSLAKWDTEAFF
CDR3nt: TGTGCCAGCAGCTTAGCGAAATGGGACACTGAAGCTTTCTTT

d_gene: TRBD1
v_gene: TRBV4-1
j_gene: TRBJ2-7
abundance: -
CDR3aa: CASSQDGTGAVWDEQYF
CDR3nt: TGCGCCAGCAGCCAAGATGGGACAGGGGCGGTTTGGGACGAGCAGTACTTC

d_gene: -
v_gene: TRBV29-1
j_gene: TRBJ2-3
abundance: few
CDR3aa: CSADTGLRADTQYF
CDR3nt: TGCAGCGCCGATACGGGCCTCAGAGCAGATACGCAGTATTTT

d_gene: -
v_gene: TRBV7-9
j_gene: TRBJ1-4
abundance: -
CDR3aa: CASSFPDGLGEKLFF
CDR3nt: TGTGCCAGCAGCTTCCCGGACGGTCTAGGAGAAAAACTGTTTTTT

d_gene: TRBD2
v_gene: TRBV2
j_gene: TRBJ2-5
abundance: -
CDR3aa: CARSQERGDQETQYF
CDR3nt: TGTGCCAGAAGTCAAGAGCGGGGGGACCAAGAGACCCAGTACTTC

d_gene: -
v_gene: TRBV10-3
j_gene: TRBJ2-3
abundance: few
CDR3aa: CAISTGIGTDTQYF
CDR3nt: TGTGCCATCAGTACAGGGATCGGCACAGATACGCAGTATTTT

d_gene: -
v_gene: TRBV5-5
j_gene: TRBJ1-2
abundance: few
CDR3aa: CASSFQNPTYGYTF
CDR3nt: TGTGCCAGCAGCTTCCAGAACCCCACTTATGGCTACACCTTC

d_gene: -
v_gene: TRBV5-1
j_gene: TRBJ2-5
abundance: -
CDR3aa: CASTPPARETQYF
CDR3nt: TGCGCCAGCACTCCCCCAGCGAGAGAGACCCAGTACTTC

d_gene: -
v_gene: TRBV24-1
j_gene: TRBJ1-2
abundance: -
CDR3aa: CATSDPDPLDNGYTF
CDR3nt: TGTGCCACCAGTGATCCGGACCCCCTGGACAATGGCTACACCTTC

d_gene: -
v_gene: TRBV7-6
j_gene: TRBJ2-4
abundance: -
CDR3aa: CASSLAGLRENIQYF
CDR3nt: TGTGCCAGCAGCTTAGCGGGGTTGAGAGAAAACATTCAGTACTTC

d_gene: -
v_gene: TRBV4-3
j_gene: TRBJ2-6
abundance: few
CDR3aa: CASSQEVSRGANVLTF
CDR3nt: TGCGCCAGCAGCCAAGAGGTATCCCGTGGGGCCAACGTCCTGACTTTC

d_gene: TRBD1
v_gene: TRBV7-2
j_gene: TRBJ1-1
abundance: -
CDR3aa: CASSEGAMNTEAFF
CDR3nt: TGTGCCAGCAGCGAGGGGGCAATGAACACTGAAGCTTTCTTT